These 8 T cell receptor beta chains originate from one sample sequenced in a study of response to subunit inactivated influenza vaccine listed by TCRdb under 2018. The library was made by RT-PCR. TCRdb names Illumina HiSeq 2500 as the instrument used. TCRdb passed the public sequencing reads through fastp at Q25 and MiXCR, retaining productive beta sequences. Each entry is one CDR3 protein sequence, shown with its most common DNA and genes. Within this sample are about 570,000 distinct CDR3 sequences, with around 11% of them counted one time only. The top ten constitute approximately 10% of the sample. The same data also went into a second study, on T cells expressing NK-cell markers. As the second study states: 5'RACE template switching, by which a universal primer site and unique molecular identifiers were added, was used to make TCR beta cDNA libraries.

This sample comprised PBMCs from blood, obtained on the day of vaccination. The receptors derive from a man over 45 who received an inactivated influenza vaccine. Donor details come from another sample of the same person, matched by shared clones.

This chain joins TRBV6-1 and TRBJ1-2, with D possibly being TRBD1 (5 bases). CDR1 and CDR2 from the germline V gene are MNHNS and SASEGT. V lost 0 bases and J lost 4, with 9 bases in between. The CDR3 is made up of 14 amino acids. CDR3: CASSEAGTAYGYTF. In DNA, the CDR3 is TGTGCCAGCAGTGAAGCAGGGACGGCCTATGGCTACACCTTC.

This clonotype was counted only a few times. The chain links TRBV15 to TRBJ2-7; TRBD2 is a possible D gene (5 bases). CDR1 and CDR2 from the germline V gene are LNHNV and YYDKDF (reference sequence). This CDR3 is 15 amino acids long. The V and J ends lost 3 bases and 7 bases respectively, with 19 bases between them. The CDR3 region is CATSSRTGAREEQYF. The DNA for the CDR3 is TGTGCCACCAGCAGCCGAACGGGTGCACGGGAAGAGCAGTACTTC.

This clonotype has a handful of counts. This chain links TRBV20-1 with TRBJ2-2; no clear D gene. V was clipped by 0 bases and J by 6 bases, with 14 bases between them. The CDR3 contains 15 residues. Germline V gene data show CDR1 as DFQATT and CDR2 as SNEGSKA (reference sequence). The CDR3 is CSARDPRRRPGELFF. CDR3 in DNA: TGCAGTGCTAGAGATCCCCGTCGGCGGCCCGGGGAGCTGTTTTTT.

This chain links TRBV12-3 or TRBV12-4 with TRBJ2-7; 11 bases line up with TRBD2. This CDR3 spans 14 amino acids. V dropped 6 bases and J dropped 3; count of bases not matched to a gene: 4. The CDR3 sequence: CASSQTSGVYEQYF. The CDR3 DNA reads as TGTGCCAGCAGCCAGACTAGCGGGGTCTACGAGCAGTACTTC.

This clonotype has a handful of counts. The chain has TRBV6-1 and TRBJ2-7; a weak D match, TRBD1 (6 bases). The CDR3 runs 14 residues. Germline lookup yields CDR1 MNHNS and CDR2 SASEGT. V was trimmed by 6 bases and J by 1 base, leaving 13 bases between them. CDR3 DNA: TGTGCCAGCAGACACCGGGACAAATCCTACGAGCAGTACTTC. This translates into CASRHRDKSYEQYF.

The V and J genes are TRBV28 and TRBJ2-5; D is unclear. The V end lost 7 bases, the J end lost 5 bases, and 11 bases lay between the germline ends. Germline V gene sequence: CDR1 MDHEN, CDR2 SYDVKM. The CDR3 has 12 residues. The CDR3 sequence: CASNDIRETQYF. The CDR3 nucleotides are TGTGCCAGCAATGACATAAGGGAGACCCAGTACTTC. Variable domain in full (rest from reference TRBV28 and TRBJ2-5): DVKVTQSSRYLVKRTGEKVFLECVQDMDHENMFWYRQDPGLGLRLIYFSYDVKMKEKGDIPEGYSVSREKKERFSLILESASTNQTSMYLCASNDIRETQYFGPGTRLLVL.

The CDR3 sequence: CASSPEGLAKNIQYF. CDR3 nucleotide sequence: TGTGCCAGCTCACCAGAGGGGCTAGCCAAAAACATTCAGTACTTC. This chain joins TRBV18 and TRBJ2-4; the D gene could be TRBD1 or TRBD2 (5 bases each). The CDR3 length is 15 residues. V lost 2 bases and J lost 0, with 8 bases in between. Per germline, CDR1 KGHSH and CDR2 LQKENI.

This clonotype has a handful of counts. The chain uses TRBV9 and TRBJ1-2; TRBD1 is a possible D gene (5 bases). Germline V gene lookup returns CDR1 SGDLS and CDR2 YYNGEE. V lost 3 bases, J lost 2 bases, and 14 bases lay in between. CDR3 length: 15 amino acids. In DNA form, the CDR3 reads TGTGCCAGCAGCGCCCGGGACCGAAACAACTATGGCTACACCTTC. Residues: CASSARDRNNYGYTF.